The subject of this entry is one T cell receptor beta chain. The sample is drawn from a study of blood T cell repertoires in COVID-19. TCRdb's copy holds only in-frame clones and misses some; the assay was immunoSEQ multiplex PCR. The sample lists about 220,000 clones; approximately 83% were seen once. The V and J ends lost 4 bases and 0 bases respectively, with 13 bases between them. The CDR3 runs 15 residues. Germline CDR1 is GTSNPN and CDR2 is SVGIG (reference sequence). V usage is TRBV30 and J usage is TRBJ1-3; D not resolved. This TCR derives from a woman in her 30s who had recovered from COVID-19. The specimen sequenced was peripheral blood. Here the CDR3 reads CAWNQHTVSGNTIYF. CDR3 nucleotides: TGTGCCTGGAATCAACACACAGTCTCTGGAAACACCATATATTTT.